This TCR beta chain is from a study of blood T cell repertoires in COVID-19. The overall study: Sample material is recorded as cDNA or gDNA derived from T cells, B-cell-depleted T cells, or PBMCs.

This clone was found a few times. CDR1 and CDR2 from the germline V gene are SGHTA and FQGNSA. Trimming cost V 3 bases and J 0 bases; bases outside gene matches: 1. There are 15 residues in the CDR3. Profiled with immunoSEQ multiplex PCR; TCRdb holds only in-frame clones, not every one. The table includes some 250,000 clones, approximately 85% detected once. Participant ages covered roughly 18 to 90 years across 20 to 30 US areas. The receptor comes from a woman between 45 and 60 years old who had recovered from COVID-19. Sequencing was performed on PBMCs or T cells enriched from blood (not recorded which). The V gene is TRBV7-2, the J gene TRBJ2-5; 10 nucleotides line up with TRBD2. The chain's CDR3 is CASSLTSGHQETQYF. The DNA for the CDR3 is TGTGCCAGCAGCTTGACTAGCGGGCACCAAGAGACCCAGTACTTC.